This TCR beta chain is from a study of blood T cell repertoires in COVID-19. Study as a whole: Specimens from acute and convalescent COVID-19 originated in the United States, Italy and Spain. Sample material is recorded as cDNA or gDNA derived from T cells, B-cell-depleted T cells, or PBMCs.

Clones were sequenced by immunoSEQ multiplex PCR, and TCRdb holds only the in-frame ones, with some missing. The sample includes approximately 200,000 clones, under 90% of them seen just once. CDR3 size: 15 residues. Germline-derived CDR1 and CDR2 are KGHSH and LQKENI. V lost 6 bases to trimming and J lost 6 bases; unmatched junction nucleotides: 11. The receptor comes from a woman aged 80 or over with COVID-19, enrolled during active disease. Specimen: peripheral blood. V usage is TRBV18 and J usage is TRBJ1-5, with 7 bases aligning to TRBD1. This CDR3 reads CASSGLQGLSQPQHF. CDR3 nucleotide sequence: TGTGCCAGCTCCGGTTTACAGGGGTTGAGTCAGCCCCAGCATTTT.